A single sample gave rise to the 17 T cell receptor beta chains below, sequenced in a study of OX40 agonist ivuxolimab in advanced cancers. Profiling relied on immunoSEQ multiplex PCR, and the TCRdb table lists in-frame clones only, not all of them. The top ten hold roughly 2.5% of the sample, which has about 60,000 clones, roughly four fifths seen once. Sequenced here: CD4+ or CD8+ T cells sorted from blood, sampled in a trial of the OX40 agonist ivuxolimab. The receptors here all came from an adult with an advanced solid tumor such as melanoma, head and neck, liver or kidney cancer.

This clone was seen just once. The genes are TRBV5-1 and TRBJ2-6; D might be TRBD1 (5 bases). There are 16 residues in the CDR3. Germline V gene lookup returns CDR1 SGHRS and CDR2 YFSETQ. Trimming left V 4 bases short and J 1 base short, with 12 bases between. Written as DNA, the CDR3 is TGCGCCAGCAGCCCACCTCAGGGTTCTGGGGCCAACGTCCTGACTTTC. Its protein is CASSPPQGSGANVLTF.

The chain couples TRBV9 to TRBJ2-1; D might be TRBD1 (6 bases). V was pared by 4 bases and J by 5 bases, with 16 bases between. CDR3 length: 15 amino acids. CDR1 SGDLS and CDR2 YYNGEE come from the germline V gene. The CDR3 DNA sequence: TGTGCCAGCAGCCTTCGGGACATTTTCGACAATGAGCAGTTCTTC. This translates into CASSLRDIFDNEQFF.

DNA for the CDR3: TGTGCCAGCAGCAAGGACTGGGCCAAGGGGCAGTACTTC. It yields the protein CASSKDWAKGQYF. J is TRBJ2-7 and V is TRBV7-2; a weak D match, TRBD2 (5 bases). The CDR3 length is 13 residues. The germline V and J ends were trimmed by 5 bases and 9 bases, with 17 bases remaining between them. Germline values: CDR1 SGHTA, CDR2 FQGNSA. Supplemented by reference TRBV7-2 and TRBJ2-7, the full variable domain reads GAGVSQSPSNKVTEKGKDVELRCDPISGHTALYWYRQSLGQGLEFLIYFQGNSAPDKSGLPSDRFSAERTGGSVSTLTIQRTQQEDSAVYLCASSKDWAKGQYFGPGTRLTVT.

The chain is built from TRBV6-5 and TRBJ2-7, with TRBD2 as a possible D gene (6 bases). Per germline, CDR1 MNHEY and CDR2 SVGAGI. The CDR3 runs to 13 residues. Trimming shortened V by 5 bases and J by 4 bases, and 12 bases separated the two germline ends. CDR3 nucleotides: TGTGCCAGCAGTAGACTGGGGGGATACGAGCAGTACTTC. As protein: CASSRLGGYEQYF.

The V and J genes are TRBV7-2 and TRBJ2-1; D is unclear. V was cut by 1 base and J by 6 bases, with 7 bases left in between. The CDR3 spans 13 residues. Germline V lookup: CDR1 SGHTA, CDR2 FQGNSA. This CDR3 is CASSLGQFNEQFF. The CDR3 nucleotides are TGTGCCAGCAGCTTAGGGCAGTTCAATGAGCAGTTCTTC.

The chain has TRBV28 and TRBJ1-2, with 9 bases lining up with TRBD1. CDR3 length equals 12 residues. The V gene's germline CDR1 is MDHEN and CDR2 SYDVKM. Trimming at V came to 6 bases and at J to 8 bases, leaving 4 bases not matched to a gene. The CDR3 DNA follows: TGTGCCAGCAGAGCGACAGGGGGGGGCTACACCTTC. It encodes CASRATGGGYTF.

The rearrangement joins TRBV9 to TRBJ2-3; 7 bases match TRBD2. Trimming cost V 1 base and J 0 bases; bases outside gene matches: 2. This CDR3 region has 15 residues. Germline CDR1 SGDLS, CDR2 YYNGEE. The CDR3 here is CASSVPSGSTDTQYF. In nucleotides, the CDR3 is TGTGCCAGCAGCGTACCTAGCGGAAGCACAGATACGCAGTATTTT.

This chain joins TRBV5-5 and TRBJ1-5; a possible D gene is TRBD1 (5 bases). V lost 4 bases, J lost 8 bases, and 19 bases lay in between. The V gene's germline CDR1 is SGHKS and CDR2 YYEKEE (reference sequence). The CDR3 totals 15 residues. The chain's CDR3 is CASSPQGGAGEPQHF. CDR3 nucleotides: TGTGCCAGCAGCCCTCAAGGCGGGGCGGGGGAGCCCCAGCATTTT. Supplemented by reference TRBV5-5 and TRBJ1-5, the full variable domain reads DAGVTQSPTHLIKTRGQQVTLRCSPISGHKSVSWYQQVLGQGPQFIFQYYEKEERGRGNFPDRFSARQFPNYSSELNVNALLLGDSALYLCASSPQGGAGEPQHFGDGTRLSIL.

This clone came up once. The chain has TRBV11-2 and TRBJ2-7; 14 positions match TRBD2. V lost 3 bases and J lost 4; bases outside the gene matches: 5. This CDR3 is built from 16 residues. CDR1 and CDR2 (germline): SGHAT, FQNNGV. The CDR3 bases are TGTGCCAGCAGCTTTACCGGGACTAGCGGGAGATACGAGCAGTACTTC. This codes for CASSFTGTSGRYEQYF.

The V call is TRBV27, the J call TRBJ1-6; 8 positions match TRBD1. The CDR3 contains 15 residues. The junction had 5 bases not matched to a gene; V was cut back by 3 bases and J by 7 bases. Germline V gene lookup returns CDR1 MNHEY and CDR2 SMNVEV (reference sequence). The CDR3 DNA reads TGTGCCAGCAGTTTGACGACAGGGGTGAATTCACCCCTCCACTTT. Residues: CASSLTTGVNSPLHF.

The chain carries TRBV7-2 and TRBJ2-7; D may match TRBD1 or TRBD2 (6 bases each). Germline CDR1 reads SGHTA; CDR2 reads FQGNSA. This CDR3 region has 15 residues. Trimming left V 4 bases short and J 7 bases short, with 20 bases between. The CDR3 loop is CASSSSEGEVGEQYF. The DNA for the CDR3 is TGTGCCAGCAGCTCGTCTGAGGGGGAGGTTGGGGAGCAGTACTTC. Variable domain in full (rest from reference TRBV7-2 and TRBJ2-7): GAGVSQSPSNKVTEKGKDVELRCDPISGHTALYWYRQSLGQGLEFLIYFQGNSAPDKSGLPSDRFSAERTGGSVSTLTIQRTQQEDSAVYLCASSSSEGEVGEQYFGPGTRLTVT.

The chain is built from TRBV15 and TRBJ2-7; the D gene is possibly TRBD2 (5 bases). Germline CDR1 reads LNHNV; CDR2 reads YYDKDF (reference sequence). This CDR3 spans 16 amino acids. V lost 1 base and J lost 0, with 13 bases in between. In DNA, the CDR3 is TGTGCCACCAGCAGAGTGTTGAGCGGAAGCTCCTACGAGCAGTACTTC. This sequence encodes CATSRVLSGSSYEQYF.

The V gene is TRBV9, the J gene TRBJ2-1; D unclear. The V gene lost 1 base and the J gene lost 4 bases, with 24 bases spanning the gap. Germline CDR1 is SGDLS and CDR2 is YYNGEE. The CDR3 has 19 amino acids. CDR3 nucleotide sequence: TGTGCCAGCAGCGTAACGGCGGAAACCTACATGGGTAAATACAATGAGCAGTTCTTC. Protein product: CASSVTAETYMGKYNEQFF.

The rearrangement uses TRBV18 and TRBJ2-2, with D uncertain. Trimming left V 6 bases short and J 6 bases short, with 8 bases between. Per the germline V gene, CDR1 is KGHSH and CDR2 is LQKENI. This CDR3 is 12 amino acids long. The CDR3: CASSPAAGELFF. The CDR3 DNA sequence: TGTGCCAGCTCCCCGGCGGCCGGGGAGCTGTTTTTT.

The CDR3, as DNA: TGTGCCAGCAGTACTGCCTACAATGAGCAGTTCTTC. This translates into CASSTAYNEQFF. The J gene is TRBJ2-1, the V gene TRBV6-5, with unresolved D. CDR1 MNHEY and CDR2 SVGAGI come from the germline V gene. Trimming left V 5 bases short and J 2 bases short, with 4 bases between. The CDR3 spans 12 residues.

The chain links TRBV11-3 to TRBJ1-2; perhaps TRBD1 as D (5 bases). The CDR3 covers 13 residues. Germline CDR1 and CDR2: SGHNT and YENEEA. Trimming took off 5 bases at V and 3 bases at J, with 10 bases between the two ends. The CDR3 bases are TGTGCCAGCAGCCTCGACAGCTACTATGGCTACACCTTC. This codes for CASSLDSYYGYTF.

This clone appeared once. The V and J genes are TRBV5-8 and TRBJ2-3, with D perhaps being TRBD1 or TRBD2 (5 bases each). The germline V and J ends were trimmed by 2 bases and 3 bases, with 13 bases remaining between them. Per the germline V gene, CDR1 is SGHTS and CDR2 is YDEGEE. This CDR3 is 15 amino acids long. CDR3: CASSLLPEGTDTQYF. The CDR3 DNA sequence: TGTGCCAGCAGCTTACTCCCCGAGGGGACAGATACGCAGTATTTT.